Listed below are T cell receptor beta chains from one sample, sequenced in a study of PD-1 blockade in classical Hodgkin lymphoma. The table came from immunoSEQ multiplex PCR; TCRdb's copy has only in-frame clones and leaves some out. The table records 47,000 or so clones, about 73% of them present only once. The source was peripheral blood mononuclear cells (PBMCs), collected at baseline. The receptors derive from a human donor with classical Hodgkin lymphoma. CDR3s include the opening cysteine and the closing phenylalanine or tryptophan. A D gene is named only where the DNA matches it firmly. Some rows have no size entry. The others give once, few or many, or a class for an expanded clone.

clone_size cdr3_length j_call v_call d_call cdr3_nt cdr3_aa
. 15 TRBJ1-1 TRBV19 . TGTGCCAGTAGTCAATTTTCAGGGGTGAACACTGAAGCTTTCTTT CASSQFSGVNTEAFF
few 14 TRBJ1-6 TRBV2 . TGTGCCAGCAGTGTACAGGGTTACAATTCACCCCTCCACTTT CASSVQGYNSPLHF
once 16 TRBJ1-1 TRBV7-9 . TGTGCCAGCAGCGTATACAAACAGTTACAGGACACTGAAGCTTTCTTT CASSVYKQLQDTEAFF
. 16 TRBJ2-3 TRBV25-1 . TGTGCCAGCAGTGAACGGGGCGGGACTAGCACAGATACGCAGTATTTT CASSERGGTSTDTQYF
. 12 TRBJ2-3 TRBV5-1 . TGCGCCAGCAACGGACCCACAGATACGCAGTATTTT CASNGPTDTQYF
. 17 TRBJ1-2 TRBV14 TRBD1 TGTGCCAGCACCTCAAGGGACAGGGGGCACCGAAACTATGGCTACACCTTC CASTSRDRGHRNYGYTF
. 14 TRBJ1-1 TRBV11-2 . TGTGCCAGCAGCTCCGGACTGACAAACACTGAAGCTTTCTTT CASSSGLTNTEAFF
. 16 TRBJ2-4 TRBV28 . TGTGCCAGCAGTCAGGGGGGGGCAATAACCAAAAACATTCAGTACTTC CASSQGGAITKNIQYF
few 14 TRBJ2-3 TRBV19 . TGTGCCACGAAGAGTTTTCAACAGGCCAATACGCAGTATTTT CATKSFQQANTQYF
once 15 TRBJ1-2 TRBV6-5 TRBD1 TGTGCCAGCAGTTACTCTGTGACAGGGGGCAATGGCTACACCTTC CASSYSVTGGNGYTF
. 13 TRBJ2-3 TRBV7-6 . TGTGCCAGCGGGAGCCTCTACACAGATACGCAGTATTTT CASGSLYTDTQYF
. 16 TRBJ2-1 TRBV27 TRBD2 TGTGCCAGCAGTTTATCCGGACTAGGCGGGTTTAATGAGCAGTTCTTC CASSLSGLGGFNEQFF
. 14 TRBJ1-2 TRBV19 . TGTGCCAGTAGTATAGGAGGACGGGACTATGGCTACACCTTC CASSIGGRDYGYTF
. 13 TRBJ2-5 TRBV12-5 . TGTGCTAGTGGTTTAAGGGTTGGGGAGACCCAGTACTTC CASGLRVGETQYF
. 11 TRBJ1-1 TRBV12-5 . TGTGCTAGTGGTTGGAGCACTGAAGCTTTCTTT CASGWSTEAFF
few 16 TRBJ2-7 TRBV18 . TGTGCCAGCTCACCAGCGGATGGAACAGGGTCCCACGAGCAGTACTTC CASSPADGTGSHEQYF
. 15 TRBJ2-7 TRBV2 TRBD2 TGTGCCAGCAGCCCCGGGACTAGCGGGGGGATCGAGCAGTACTTC CASSPGTSGGIEQYF
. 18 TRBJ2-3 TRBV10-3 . TGTGCCATCAGTGAGTCGTTGGAGTTGCTTACCTTCACAGATACGCAGTATTTT CAISESLELLTFTDTQYF
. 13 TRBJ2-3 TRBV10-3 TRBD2 TGTGCCAACCAGCGGGAGGGTACAGATACGCAGTATTTT CANQREGTDTQYF
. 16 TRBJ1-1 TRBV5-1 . TGCGCCAGCAGCTTACTGGCGGAGAGCTTTGACACTGAAGCTTTCTTT CASSLLAESFDTEAFF
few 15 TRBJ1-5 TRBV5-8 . TGTGCCAGCAGCCCGGGACCCAATAGGGAGCAGCCCCAGCATTTT CASSPGPNREQPQHF
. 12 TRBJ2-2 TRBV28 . TGTGCCAGCAGTTTATACACCGGGGAGCTGTTTTTT CASSLYTGELFF
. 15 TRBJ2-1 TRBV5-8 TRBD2 TGTGCCAGCACCCTAGGACTAGCGGAGTACAATGAGCAGTTCTTC CASTLGLAEYNEQFF
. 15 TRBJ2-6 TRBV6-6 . TGTGCCAGCAGTTTACAGAACTCTGGGGCCAACGTCCTGACTTTC CASSLQNSGANVLTF
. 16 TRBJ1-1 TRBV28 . TGTGCCAGCGGTCCGTGGGGCCCCGACCGGGACACTGAAGCTTTCTTT CASGPWGPDRDTEAFF
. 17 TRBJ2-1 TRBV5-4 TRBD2 TGTGCCAGCAGCATCCTGGGACTAGCGGATAACTACAATGAGCAGTTCTTC CASSILGLADNYNEQFF
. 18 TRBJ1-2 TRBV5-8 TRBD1 TGTGCCAGCAGCTACGCCTATGACAGGGGGCGCGGTGCCTATGGCTACACCTTC CASSYAYDRGRGAYGYTF
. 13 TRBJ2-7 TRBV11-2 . TGTGCCAGCAGCATAGGGACCTCCTACGAGCAGTACTTC CASSIGTSYEQYF
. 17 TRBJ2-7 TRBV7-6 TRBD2 TGTGCCAGCAGCCCAAACTTAGCGGGCGCTTTTCCTTACGAGCAGTACTTC CASSPNLAGAFPYEQYF
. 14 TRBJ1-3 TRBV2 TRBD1 TGTGCCAGCAGCGGGGGACAGTCTGGAAACACCATATATTTT CASSGGQSGNTIYF
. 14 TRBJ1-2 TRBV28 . TGTGCCAGTAATACAGTTGTCACTAACTATGGCTACACCTTC CASNTVVTNYGYTF
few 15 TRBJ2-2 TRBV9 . TGTGCCAGCAGCGTAGGGGGTTACGGCACCGGGGAGCTGTTTTTT CASSVGGYGTGELFF